This TCR beta chain was obtained from a study of blood T cell repertoires in COVID-19. Study in general: Samples taken during acute and convalescent COVID-19 were collected in the United States, Italy and Spain. Sources were T cells, B-cell-depleted T cells, or PBMCs; the material itself was cDNA or gDNA.

In the original analysis: It was from reference gene primer amplification that nucleated cell counts were estimated. Using immunoSEQ multiplex PCR, the repertoire was profiled, and TCRdb retains in-frame clones only, with some absent. V, J and clone size reflect that table, while D and trimming were determined from the DNA. The sample lists fewer than 250,000 clones, approximately 90% occurring once. Between the trimmed V and J ends, which lost 7 bases and 4 bases, there was a span of 13 bases. The CDR3 runs to 13 residues. The germline CDR1 and CDR2 sequences are SQVTM and ANQGSEA. This TCR was sampled from a human donor in a cohort sampled during active COVID-19. Material for sequencing was peripheral blood. The chain joins TRBV29-1 to TRBJ1-4, with D perhaps matching TRBD1 (6 bases). This chain's CDR3 is CSAAGTINEKLFF. The DNA of the CDR3 is TGCAGCGCAGCAGGGACAATTAATGAAAAACTGTTTTTT.